This TCR beta chain was captured in a study of OX40 agonist ivuxolimab in advanced cancers. On the study more broadly: Ivuxolimab, an agonistic anti-OX40 (CD134) antibody, was given to patients. Patients were roughly 83% male with ages roughly 20 to 90, mean about 65. Every 2 weeks, ivuxolimab was infused into the patients intravenously at between 0.01 and 10 mg/kg. Eligibility rules accepted prior anti-PD-1, anti-PD-L1 or anti-CTLA-4 therapy, and 35% to 40% had some.

CDR3 length equals 14 residues. Germline V lookup: CDR1 SEHNR, CDR2 FQNEAQ (reference sequence). The V gene lost 1 base and the J gene lost 5 bases, with 9 bases spanning the gap. Only in-frame clones appear in the TCRdb table, and some are missing; sequencing was by immunoSEQ multiplex PCR. The data show 75,000 or so clones, approximately 84% seen once. The sequencing used CD4+ or CD8+ T cells sorted from blood, collected in a trial of the OX40 agonist ivuxolimab. The sequence was obtained from an adult with an advanced solid tumor such as melanoma, head and neck, liver or kidney cancer. The chain couples TRBV7-9 to TRBJ1-3; weak D call: TRBD1 (5 bases). CDR3 region: CASSLVRDRNTIYF. In DNA form, the CDR3 reads TGTGCCAGCAGCTTAGTCAGGGATCGAAACACCATATATTTT.